The entry below describes one T cell receptor beta chain. The CDR3 contains 15 residues. From germline, CDR1 is MNHEY and CDR2 SVGAGI. J was trimmed by 9 bases and V by 6 bases; bases with no gene match: 10. PCR amplification relied on 60 Vbeta primers (plus 13 Jbeta primers). The method was immunoSEQ multiplex PCR; TCRdb's version includes in-frame clones alone and lacks a portion of them. The sample shows about 110,000 clones, about 70% of them seen only once. This specimen belongs to a study of cytomegalovirus exposure and HLA in healthy donors. This TCR derives from a woman between 50 and 59 years old in good health and CMV-seropositive. This sequence joins TRBV6-5 and TRBJ2-1, with 11 bases matching TRBD2. The sequenced sample consisted of PBMCs. As DNA, the CDR3 is TGTGCCAGCAGATATAGCGGGGGGGCTTCTGGTGAGCAGTTCTTC. Translation gives CASRYSGGASGEQFF.